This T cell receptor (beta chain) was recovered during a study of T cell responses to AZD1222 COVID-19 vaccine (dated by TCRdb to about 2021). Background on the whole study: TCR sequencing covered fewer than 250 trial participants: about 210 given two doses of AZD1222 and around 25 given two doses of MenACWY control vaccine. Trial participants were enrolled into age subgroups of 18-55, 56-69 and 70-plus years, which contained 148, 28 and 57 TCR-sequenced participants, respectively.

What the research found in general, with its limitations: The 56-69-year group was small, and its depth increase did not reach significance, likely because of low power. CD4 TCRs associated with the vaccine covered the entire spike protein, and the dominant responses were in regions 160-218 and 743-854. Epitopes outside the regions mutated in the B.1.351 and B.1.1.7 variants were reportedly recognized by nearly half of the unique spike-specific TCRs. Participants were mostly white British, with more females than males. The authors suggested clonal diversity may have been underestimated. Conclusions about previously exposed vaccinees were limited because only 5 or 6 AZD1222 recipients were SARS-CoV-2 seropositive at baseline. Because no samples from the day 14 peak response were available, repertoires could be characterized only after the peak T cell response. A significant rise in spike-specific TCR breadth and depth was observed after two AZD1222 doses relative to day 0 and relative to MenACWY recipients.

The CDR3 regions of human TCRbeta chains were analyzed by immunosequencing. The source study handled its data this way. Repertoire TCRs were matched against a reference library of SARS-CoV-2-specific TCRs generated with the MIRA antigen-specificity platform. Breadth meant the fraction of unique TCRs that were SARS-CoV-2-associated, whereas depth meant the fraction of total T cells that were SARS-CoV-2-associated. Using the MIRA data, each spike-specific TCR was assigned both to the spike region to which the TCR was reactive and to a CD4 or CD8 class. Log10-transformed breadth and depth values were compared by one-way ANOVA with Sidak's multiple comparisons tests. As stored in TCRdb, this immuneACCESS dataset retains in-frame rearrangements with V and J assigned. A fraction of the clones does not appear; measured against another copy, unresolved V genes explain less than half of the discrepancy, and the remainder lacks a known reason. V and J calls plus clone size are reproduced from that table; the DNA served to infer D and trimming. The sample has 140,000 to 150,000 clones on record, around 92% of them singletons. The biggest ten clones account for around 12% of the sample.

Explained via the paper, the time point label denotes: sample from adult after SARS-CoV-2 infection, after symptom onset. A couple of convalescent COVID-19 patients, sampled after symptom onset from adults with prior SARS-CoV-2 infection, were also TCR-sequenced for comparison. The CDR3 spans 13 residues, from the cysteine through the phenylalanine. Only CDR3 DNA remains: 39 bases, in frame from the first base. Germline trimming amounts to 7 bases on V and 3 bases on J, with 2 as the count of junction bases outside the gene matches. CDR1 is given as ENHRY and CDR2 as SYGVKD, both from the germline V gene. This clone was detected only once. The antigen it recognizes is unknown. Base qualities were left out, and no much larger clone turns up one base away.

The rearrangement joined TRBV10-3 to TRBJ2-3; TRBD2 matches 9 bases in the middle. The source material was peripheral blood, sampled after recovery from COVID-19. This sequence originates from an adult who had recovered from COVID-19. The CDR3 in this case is CAITSGRTDTQYF. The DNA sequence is TGTGCCATCACCAGCGGGAGGACAGATACGCAGTATTTT.